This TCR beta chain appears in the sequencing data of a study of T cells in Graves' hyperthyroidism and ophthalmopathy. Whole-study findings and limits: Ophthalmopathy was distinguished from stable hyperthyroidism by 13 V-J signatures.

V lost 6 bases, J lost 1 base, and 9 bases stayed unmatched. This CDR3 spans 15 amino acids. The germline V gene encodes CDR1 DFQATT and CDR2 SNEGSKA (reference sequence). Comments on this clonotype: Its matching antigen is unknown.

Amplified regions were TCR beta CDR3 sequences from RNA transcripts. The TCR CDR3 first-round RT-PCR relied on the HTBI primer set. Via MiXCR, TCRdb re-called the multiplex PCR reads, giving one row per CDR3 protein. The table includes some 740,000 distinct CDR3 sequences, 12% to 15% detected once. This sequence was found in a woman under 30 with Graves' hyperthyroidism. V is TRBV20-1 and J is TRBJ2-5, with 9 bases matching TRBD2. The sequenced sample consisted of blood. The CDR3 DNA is TGCAGTGCAGACGTGGGGACTAGCTCCCAAGAGACCCAGTACTTC. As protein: CSADVGTSSQETQYF.